The following is a T cell receptor (beta chain) sequence with its context. Clones were sequenced by immunoSEQ multiplex PCR, and TCRdb holds only the in-frame ones, with some missing. This sample has about 20,000 clones; approximately 88% occur once, and the top ten carry around 5%. This entry comes from a study of blood T cell repertoires in COVID-19. This CDR3 contains 13 residues. The germline CDR1 and CDR2 sequences are SQVTM and ANQGSEA. The junction had 0 bases not matched to a gene; V was cut back by 7 bases and J by 1 base. This sequence was found in a woman aged 25 to 45 who had recovered from COVID-19. This chain links TRBV29-1 with TRBJ2-2, with TRBD1 matching 10 bases. Sequencing was performed on PBMCs or T cells enriched from blood (not recorded which). CDR3 coding DNA: TGCAGCGGGGACAGGGGGAACACCGGGGAGCTGTTTTTT. Translation gives CSGDRGNTGELFF.